This is a list of T cell receptor beta chains from one sample in a study of blood T cell repertoires in COVID-19. Some clones are missing from TCRdb's copy, which holds only in-frame ones; the method was immunoSEQ multiplex PCR. The table records approximately 69,000 clones, about 84% of them present only once. Sequenced: peripheral blood. The receptors come from a woman in her fifties or sixties with acute or convalescent COVID-19. Both conserved end residues are part of each CDR3. Each record gives: CDR3 protein, V gene, clone size. Clone size is stated in some rows and not others, as once, few, many or a class when expanded.

cdr3_aa: CASGPPPEVHAYEQYF
v_call: TRBV12-5
clone_size: once

cdr3_aa: CASSPGQLGGSGRTPSSYNEQFF
v_call: TRBV21-1
clone_size: NA

cdr3_aa: CASSLVGQGRGNEKLFF
v_call: TRBV28
clone_size: few

cdr3_aa: CASSVQHSGNTIYF
v_call: TRBV9
clone_size: once

cdr3_aa: CASSQTSGRAEQFF
v_call: TRBV6-5
clone_size: NA

cdr3_aa: CASQTAGGPRELFF
v_call: TRBV9
clone_size: few

cdr3_aa: CASNIQGGNEKLFF
v_call: TRBV5-1
clone_size: NA

cdr3_aa: CASSRSGGKLGEQFF
v_call: TRBV3-1/TRBV3-2
clone_size: once

cdr3_aa: CASSPQGDLYEQYF
v_call: TRBV5-1
clone_size: NA

cdr3_aa: CASSSSGHGNQPQHF
v_call: TRBV18
clone_size: once

cdr3_aa: CASSIGIAGALTDTQYF
v_call: TRBV19
clone_size: NA

cdr3_aa: CASSPWRTSNQPQHF
v_call: TRBV28
clone_size: few

cdr3_aa: CASSGGQMVYGYTF
v_call: TRBV5-6
clone_size: NA

cdr3_aa: CASRTSGETQYF
v_call: TRBV6-5
clone_size: NA

cdr3_aa: CASSLLGDNLNTEAFF
v_call: TRBV5-5
clone_size: NA

cdr3_aa: CASSRDRVGGQETQYF
v_call: TRBV5-6
clone_size: NA

cdr3_aa: CASSQDSLLANYGYTF
v_call: TRBV28
clone_size: NA

cdr3_aa: CASSLASSGRYNEQFF
v_call: TRBV7-2
clone_size: NA

cdr3_aa: CASRVGQGYGYTF
v_call: TRBV2
clone_size: NA

cdr3_aa: CASSPDISSNQPQHF
v_call: TRBV6-5
clone_size: NA

cdr3_aa: CASRPGQTNYGYTF
v_call: TRBV2
clone_size: NA

cdr3_aa: CASSSRQKETQYF
v_call: TRBV5-1
clone_size: NA

cdr3_aa: CASSPRGGRGTDTQYF
v_call: TRBV11-2
clone_size: NA

cdr3_aa: CASSLIGQRYGYTF
v_call: TRBV7-2
clone_size: NA

cdr3_aa: CASSYSLQPQHF
v_call: TRBV6-2/TRBV6-3
clone_size: NA